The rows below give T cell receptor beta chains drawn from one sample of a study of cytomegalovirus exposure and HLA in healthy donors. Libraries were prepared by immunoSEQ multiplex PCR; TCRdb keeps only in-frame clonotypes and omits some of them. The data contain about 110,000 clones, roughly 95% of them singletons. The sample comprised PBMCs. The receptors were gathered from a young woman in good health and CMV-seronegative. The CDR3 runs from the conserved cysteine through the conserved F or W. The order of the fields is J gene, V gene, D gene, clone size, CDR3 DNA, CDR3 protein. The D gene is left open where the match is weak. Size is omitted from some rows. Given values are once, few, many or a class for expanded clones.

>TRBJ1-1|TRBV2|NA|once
TGTGCCAGCAGACTTAGGCCAGAGGGCACTGAAGCTTTCTTT
CASRLRPEGTEAFF
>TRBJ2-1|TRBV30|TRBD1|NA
TGTGCCTGGGGACAGGGAATTGGCTACAATGAGCAGTTCTTC
CAWGQGIGYNEQFF
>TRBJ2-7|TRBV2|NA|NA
TGTGCCAGCAGTTCGAGGTGGTCGGACGAGCAGTACTTC
CASSSRWSDEQYF
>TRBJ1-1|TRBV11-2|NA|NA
TGTGCCAGCAGCTTGAGGGCCGGGAACACTGAAGCTTTCTTT
CASSLRAGNTEAFF
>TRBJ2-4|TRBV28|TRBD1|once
TGTGCCAGCAGTTTAGATCTCGGACAGGGGATCCACTTC
CASSLDLGQGIHF
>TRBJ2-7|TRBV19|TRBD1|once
TGTGCCAGTAGTTTAGGGGGCCACGAGCAGTACTTC
CASSLGGHEQYF
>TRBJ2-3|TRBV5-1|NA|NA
TGCGCCAGCAGCTTGAGGCAGGTCACAGATACGCAGTATTTT
CASSLRQVTDTQYF
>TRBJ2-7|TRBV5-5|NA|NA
TGTGCCAGCAGCCTTCGACTTATTCCCAACGAGCAGTACTTC
CASSLRLIPNEQYF
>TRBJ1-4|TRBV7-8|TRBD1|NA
TGTGCCAGCAGCGGTCGGGACAGGGTTAGTGAAAAACTGTTTTTT
CASSGRDRVSEKLFF
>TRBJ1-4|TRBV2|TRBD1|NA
TGTGCCAGCAGTGGACGGGCGAGGGGACAGGGAAATGAAAAACTGTTTTTT
CASSGRARGQGNEKLFF
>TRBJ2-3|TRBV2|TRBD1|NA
TGTGCCAGCAGTAGGACAGGGGGGAATACGCAGTATTTT
CASSRTGGNTQYF
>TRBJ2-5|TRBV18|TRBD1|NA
TGTGCCAGCTCACCGGGACAGCAAGAGACCCAGTACTTC
CASSPGQQETQYF
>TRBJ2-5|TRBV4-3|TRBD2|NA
TGCGCCAGCAGCCAAGTTCCCCCGGGACTAGCGGGGGGGCGGCAAGAGACCCAGTACTTC
CASSQVPPGLAGGRQETQYF
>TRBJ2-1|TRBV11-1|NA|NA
TGTGCCAGCAGCTCCCCCTTGGGGGCCTTTGAGCAGTTCTTC
CASSSPLGAFEQFF
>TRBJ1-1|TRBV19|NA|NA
TGTGCCACTGCTCAGGCGAGAGACACTGAAGCTTTCTTT
CATAQARDTEAFF
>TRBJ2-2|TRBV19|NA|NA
TGTGCCAGTAGTATCGATACAGTTCCCGGGGAGCTGTTTTTT
CASSIDTVPGELFF
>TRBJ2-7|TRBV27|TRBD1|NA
TGTGCCAGCAGTCTCCGTTCAGGGGGAACTCGCTACGAGCAGTACTTC
CASSLRSGGTRYEQYF
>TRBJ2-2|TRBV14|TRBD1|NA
TGTGCCAAAGTGACAGGGCCTGCCTCCGGCACCGGGGAGCTGTTTTTT
CAKVTGPASGTGELFF
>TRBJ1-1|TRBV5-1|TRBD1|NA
TGCGCCAGCAGCCCGGGACAGGGGGCGAGGGTATCCACTGAAGCTTTCTTT
CASSPGQGARVSTEAFF
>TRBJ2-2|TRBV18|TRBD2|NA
TGTGCCAGCTCACCACTAGCGGGGGAGACCGGGGAGCTGTTTTTT
CASSPLAGETGELFF
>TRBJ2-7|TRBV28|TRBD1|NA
TGTGCCAGCAGTTTTCGGGACAGGGGTATCAACGAGCAGTACTTC
CASSFRDRGINEQYF
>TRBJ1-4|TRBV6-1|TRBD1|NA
TGTGCCAGCAAGGGGACAGGGAATGAAAAACTGTTTTTT
CASKGTGNEKLFF
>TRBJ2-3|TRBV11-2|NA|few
TGTGCCAGCAGCTTAGGGACTAGCACAGATACGCAGTATTTT
CASSLGTSTDTQYF
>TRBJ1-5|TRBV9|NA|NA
TGTGCCAGCAGCGTAGGCCAGGATCAGCCCCAGCATTTT
CASSVGQDQPQHF
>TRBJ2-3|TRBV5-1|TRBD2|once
TGCGCCAGCAGCTTGTACGCGGGGGGGCAGGGAGATACGCAGTATTTT
CASSLYAGGQGDTQYF
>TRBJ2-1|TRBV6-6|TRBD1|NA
TGTGCCAGCAGTACCGCCGGGACAGAGAATGAGCAGTTCTTC
CASSTAGTENEQFF
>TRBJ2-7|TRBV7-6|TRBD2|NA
TGTGCCAGCAGCTTAGATCGACGTTCCGCTTCCGGGACTAGCTTATACGAGCAGTACTTC
CASSLDRRSASGTSLYEQYF
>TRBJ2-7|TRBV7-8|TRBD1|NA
TGTGCCAGCAGCTCCCACAGGGGGGCCCTCTACGAGCAGTACTTC
CASSSHRGALYEQYF
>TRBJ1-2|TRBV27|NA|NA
TGTGCCAGCAGTTTAACTTCTGGGGGCGCTTCCTATGGCTACACCTTC
CASSLTSGGASYGYTF
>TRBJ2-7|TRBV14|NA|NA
TGTGCCAGCAGCCCCACGGATGGAGCCCTCCGCTACGAGCAGTACTTC
CASSPTDGALRYEQYF